The rows below give T cell receptor beta chains drawn from one sample of a study of blood T cell repertoires in COVID-19. Here immunoSEQ multiplex PCR was the method, and the copy in TCRdb shows in-frame clones only, minus some. The sample yields roughly 570,000 clones, 85% to 90% seen once. The sequenced sample was peripheral blood. The source of these receptors is a woman between 50 and 59 years old with COVID-19, enrolled during active disease. The CDR3 runs from the conserved cysteine through the conserved F or W. The D gene is left open where the match is weak. Part of the rows lack a size; the others show once, few, many or a class for expanded clones.

j_call,v_call,d_call,clone_size,cdr3_nt,cdr3_aa
TRBJ1-4,TRBV19,NA,once,TGTGCCAGTAGTATAGGGGCAAATGAAAAACTGTTTTTT,CASSIGANEKLFF
TRBJ2-7,TRBV12-5,TRBD2,NA,TGTGCTAGTGGTATTGGGGGGGACGAGCAGTACTTC,CASGIGGDEQYF
TRBJ1-2,TRBV29-1,TRBD1,once,TGCAGCGTCTCCGGGACAGAGCCTTGGGGCTACACCTTC,CSVSGTEPWGYTF
TRBJ1-6,TRBV6-1,TRBD1,NA,TGTGCCAGCAGTGAAGTACAGGGGGCGCGGGGAGATTCACCCCTCCACTTT,CASSEVQGARGDSPLHF
TRBJ2-2,TRBV9,NA,NA,TGTGCCAGCAGTGGCGGGACAGCGAACACCGGGGAGCTGTTTTTT,CASSGGTANTGELFF
TRBJ2-5,TRBV6-5,TRBD1,once,TGTGCCAGCAGGCGCGACAGGGGCCAAGAGACCCAGTACTTC,CASRRDRGQETQYF
TRBJ1-2,TRBV28,NA,many,TGTGCCAGTAGGGGTAGCTATGGCTACACCTTC,CASRGSYGYTF
TRBJ1-3,TRBV6-5,TRBD1,NA,TGTGCCAGCAGTTCCCCCAGACAGGGAAGAAACACCATATATTTT,CASSSPRQGRNTIYF
TRBJ1-2,TRBV4-1,NA,NA,TGCGCCAGCAGTCGGGCAGAGGGGGATCCCGGCTACACCTTC,CASSRAEGDPGYTF
TRBJ2-7,TRBV6-5,NA,few,TGTGCCACCCAGGGATACATACCCTACGAGCAGTACTTC,CATQGYIPYEQYF
TRBJ1-2,TRBV7-2,TRBD1,NA,TGTGCCAGCAGCTTAAAGAGCAACGGACAGGGCGGTCGCTATGGCTACACCTTC,CASSLKSNGQGGRYGYTF
TRBJ2-1,TRBV3-1/TRBV3-2,NA,NA,TGTGCCAGCAGCCAAGAAACTAGGAGACAGGTAAACAATGAGCAGTTCTTC,CASSQETRRQVNNEQFF
TRBJ1-2,TRBV12-3/TRBV12-4,NA,NA,TGTGCCAGCAGTTTAGGGCAGAACTATGGCTACACCTTC,CASSLGQNYGYTF
TRBJ1-2,TRBV19,NA,NA,TGTGCCAGTAGTACCCCCCGTCTAGCTACAGGGTCGGACTATGGCTACACCTTC,CASSTPRLATGSDYGYTF
TRBJ1-2,TRBV5-1,NA,once,TGCGCCAGCGCGACAGCCCCAGACTATGGCTACACCTTC,CASATAPDYGYTF
TRBJ1-1,TRBV19,TRBD1,NA,TGTGCCAGTAGTATAGGGGACAGGGAGACTGAAGCTTTCTTT,CASSIGDRETEAFF
TRBJ2-7,TRBV29-1,TRBD1,NA,TGCAGCGTTGCCGGGGACAGTAGGCTCGAGCAGTACTTC,CSVAGDSRLEQYF
TRBJ2-2,TRBV3-1/TRBV3-2,TRBD2,NA,TGTGCCAGCAGCCCTAAGCCTCTAGCGGCTGGGGAGCTGTTTTTT,CASSPKPLAAGELFF
TRBJ2-7,TRBV19,NA,NA,TGTGCCAGTAGTACCCAGGGTGTCGTCTACGAGCAGTACTTC,CASSTQGVVYEQYF
TRBJ1-2,TRBV7-9,NA,once,TGTGCCAGCAGCTTAGCAGGGGGAGCTCGTAACTATGGCTACACCTTC,CASSLAGGARNYGYTF
TRBJ2-6,TRBV21-1,NA,NA,TGTGCCAGCAGCAAGGGAACAGGGGGCTCTTATAACTCTGGGGCCAACGTCCTGACTTTC,CASSKGTGGSYNSGANVLTF
TRBJ2-1,TRBV18,TRBD2,NA,TGTGCCAGCTCACCAAGCCGACTAGCGGGGACCGGGGATGAGCAGTTCTTC,CASSPSRLAGTGDEQFF
TRBJ2-7,TRBV27,TRBD1,NA,TGTGCCAGCAGCCCCCAGGGACAGGTCGCCGGGGAGCAGTACTTC,CASSPQGQVAGEQYF